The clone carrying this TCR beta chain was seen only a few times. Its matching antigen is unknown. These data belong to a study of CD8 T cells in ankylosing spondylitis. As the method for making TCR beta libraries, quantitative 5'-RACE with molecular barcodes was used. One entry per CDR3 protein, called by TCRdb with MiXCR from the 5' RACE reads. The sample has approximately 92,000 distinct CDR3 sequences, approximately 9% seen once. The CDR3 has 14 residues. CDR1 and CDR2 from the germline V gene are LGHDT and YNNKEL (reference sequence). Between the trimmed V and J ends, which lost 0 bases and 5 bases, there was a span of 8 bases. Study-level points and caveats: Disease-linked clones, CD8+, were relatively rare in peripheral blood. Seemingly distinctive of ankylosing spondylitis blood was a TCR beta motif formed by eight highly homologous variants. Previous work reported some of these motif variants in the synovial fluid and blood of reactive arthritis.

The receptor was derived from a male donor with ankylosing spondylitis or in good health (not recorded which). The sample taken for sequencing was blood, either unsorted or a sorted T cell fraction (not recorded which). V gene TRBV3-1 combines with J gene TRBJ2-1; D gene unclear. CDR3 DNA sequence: TGTGCCAGCAGCCAAGATATGATGAACAATGAGCAGTTCTTC. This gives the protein CASSQDMMNNEQFF.